The source of this TCR beta chain is a study of T cell repertoires in cytomegalovirus infection. Trimming pared 5 bases from V and 8 bases from J, leaving 25 bases between. The CDR3 extends over 17 amino acids. CDR1 and CDR2 from the germline V gene are SEHNR and FQNEAQ (reference sequence). The sample holds many counts of this clonotype. What it binds is not known. TCRdb re-derived calls from the reads in MiXCR, one entry per CDR3 protein. The table records hundreds of thousands of distinct CDR3 sequences, less than 40% of them present only once. The V and J genes are TRBV7-9 and TRBJ2-1, with TRBD2 as a possible D gene (6 bases). This TCR came from a human donor in good health (CMV status not recorded). Some clones in this sample may be carry-over from other donors' samples. The source material was cultured CD8+ T cells from PBMCs, sampled from culture after CMV antigen stimulation. CDR3 sequence reads: CASSPRGGVVSVYEQFF. In DNA form, the CDR3 reads TGTGCCAGCAGCCCCCGAGGCGGGGTCGTCTCTGTTTATGAGCAGTTCTTC. Looking up the rest from reference TRBV7-9 and TRBJ2-1 gives the full variable domain: DTGVSQNPRHKITKRGQNVTFRCDPISEHNRLYWYRQTLGQGPEFLTYFQNEAQLEKSRLLSDRFSAERPKGSFSTLEIQRTEQGDSAMYLCASSPRGGVVSVYEQFFGPGTRLTVL.